A single sample is the source of the 19 T cell receptor beta chains below, sequenced in a study of blood T cell repertoires in COVID-19 (TCRdb year 2020). Library prep was done by the immunoSEQ multiplex PCR assay. TCRdb mirrors the immuneACCESS table, restricted to in-frame sequences. Some clones are absent from its copies; in checked studies, under half trace to an unresolved V gene, and the reason for the others is unknown. The sample records about 200,000 clones, about 86% of which are singletons. The ten biggest clones cover roughly 7% of the sample. The sequencing input was PBMCs or T cells enriched from blood (not recorded which). These receptors all stem from a man aged 35 to 55 who had recovered from COVID-19.

The rearrangement links TRBV6-5 to TRBJ2-7; 10 positions agree with TRBD1. J was trimmed by 6 bases and V by 0 bases; bases with no gene match: 2. Germline CDR1 reads MNHEY; CDR2 reads SVGAGI. The CDR3 has 14 amino acids. The CDR3 sequence is CASSYSDRGREQYF. CDR3 nucleotides: TGTGCCAGCAGTTACTCCGACAGGGGGCGCGAGCAGTACTTC.

The chain has TRBV27 and TRBJ2-7; 10 bases fit TRBD1. Trimming cost V 6 bases and J 2 bases; bases outside gene matches: 4. Germline-derived CDR1 and CDR2 are MNHEY and SMNVEV (reference sequence). This CDR3 has 14 amino acids. CDR3 protein: CASSRGTGAYEQYF. The CDR3 region has the DNA TGTGCCAGCAGCCGCGGGACAGGGGCCTACGAGCAGTACTTC.

This chain connects TRBV11-3 to TRBJ2-2; 8 nucleotides align to TRBD2. The CDR3 consists of 15 residues. Germline V gene sequence: CDR1 SGHNT, CDR2 YENEEA. V was clipped by 5 bases and J by 6 bases; unmatched bases: 8. The CDR3 nucleotides are TGTGCCAGCAGCCCAGGGACTAGTTCGGCCGGGGAGCTGTTTTTT. Translation: CASSPGTSSAGELFF.

The chain uses TRBV25-1 and TRBJ1-2, with unresolved D. The CDR3 is made up of 13 amino acids. The ends were cut back, 3 bases at V and 2 bases at J, with 7 bases in the middle. Germline lookup yields CDR1 MGHDK and CDR2 SYGVNS. This CDR3 is CASSDTVNYGYTF. The CDR3, as DNA: TGTGCCAGCAGTGACACAGTAAACTATGGCTACACCTTC.

CDR3 DNA: TGTGCCAGCTCGCCCAATCAACAGGGATGGAGCTCTGGAAACACCATATATTTT. Protein product: CASSPNQQGWSSGNTIYF. V and J are TRBV18 and TRBJ1-3; possibly TRBD1 for D (6 bases). This CDR3 contains 18 residues. V lost 6 bases and J lost 0, with 21 bases in between. CDR1 KGHSH and CDR2 LQKENI come from the germline V gene.

The V gene is TRBV5-4, the J gene TRBJ2-7, with D perhaps matching TRBD2 (5 bases). Germline values: CDR1 SGHNT, CDR2 YYREEE (reference sequence). The CDR3 has 14 residues. V lost 1 base and J 7 bases, leaving 15 bases between the germline ends. The CDR3 protein is CASSLSRRTEEQYF. The CDR3 DNA follows: TGTGCCAGCAGCTTGTCCAGGAGGACGGAAGAGCAGTACTTC.

This chain joins TRBV5-1 and TRBJ2-5, with TRBD2 matching 13 bases. CDR3 length: 17 amino acids. Per the germline V gene, CDR1 is SGHRS and CDR2 is YFSETQ. V dropped 2 bases and J dropped 0; count of bases not matched to a gene: 4. CDR3 protein: CASSFGLAGAYQETQYF. The CDR3 DNA reads TGCGCCAGCAGCTTCGGACTAGCGGGGGCCTACCAAGAGACCCAGTACTTC.

As DNA, the CDR3 is TGCGCCAGCAGTCGTAACAGGGGACGTGGAACTAATGAAAAACTGTTTTTT. This encodes CASSRNRGRGTNEKLFF. The V call is TRBV23-1, the J call TRBJ1-4; 7 bases are shared with TRBD1. TRBV23-1 is classed as an ORF, of uncertain function. Losses at the gene ends were 4 bases for V and 1 base for J; bases not matched to a gene: 9. This CDR3 region has 17 residues.

V and J are TRBV5-1 and TRBJ2-7; D is perhaps TRBD1 (8 bases). V shed 4 bases and J shed 5 bases, with 16 bases lying between them. The CDR3 runs 14 residues. Looked up from germline, CDR1 is SGHRS and CDR2 is YFSETQ. The CDR3 loop reads CASSPGQGGNEQYF. CDR3 coding DNA: TGCGCCAGCAGCCCTGGACAGGGAGGGAACGAGCAGTACTTC.

The chain links TRBV5-1 to TRBJ2-7; 8 nucleotides align to TRBD1. The CDR3 consists of 14 residues. In germline, CDR1 is SGHRS, CDR2 YFSETQ. After removal of 2 bases from V and 5 bases from J, the junction contained 6 bases not matched to a gene. The CDR3 region has the DNA TGCGCCAGCAGCTTAGGACAGGGACGTGACGAGCAGTACTTC. Its protein product is CASSLGQGRDEQYF.

V gene TRBV7-2 combines with J gene TRBJ1-2; 7 bases are a match to TRBD1. CDR1 SGHTA and CDR2 FQGNSA come from the germline V gene. This CDR3 region has 14 residues. J gave up 5 bases and V 4 bases, and 7 bases lay outside the gene matches. The CDR3 sequence: CASSSTGTAYGYTF. CDR3 nucleotides: TGTGCCAGCAGCTCGACCGGGACAGCTTATGGCTACACCTTC.

The chain has TRBV3-1 (or the pseudogene TRBV3-2) and TRBJ1-2; maybe TRBD1 (5 bases). This CDR3 comprises 14 residues. Germline lookup yields CDR1 LGHDT and CDR2 YNNKEL (reference sequence). The V end was cut by 4 bases, the J end by 8 bases, with 17 bases between. The CDR3 region has the DNA TGTGCCAGCAGCCTGACAGCAAACTATGTAGGCTACACCTTC. Protein product: CASSLTANYVGYTF.

This chain joins TRBV11-2 and TRBJ2-1; TRBD1 agrees at 8 bases. This CDR3 comprises 18 residues. Germline lookup yields CDR1 SGHAT and CDR2 FQNNGV. Trimming cost V 5 bases and J 0 bases; bases outside gene matches: 12. The CDR3 loop is CASSPPRRTGSSYNEQFF. The CDR3 DNA is TGTGCCAGCAGCCCCCCGAGGCGGACAGGGAGCTCCTACAATGAGCAGTTCTTC.

This chain uses TRBV5-4 with TRBJ1-1; possible D gene TRBD1, 6 bases. Germline V gives CDR1 SGHNT, CDR2 YYREEE (reference sequence). Trimming removed 4 bases at V and 1 base at J, with 11 bases between. The CDR3 has 14 amino acids. CDR3 nucleotides: TGTGCCAGCAGCATGACAGGAGAGAACACTGAAGCTTTCTTT. Translating gives CASSMTGENTEAFF. Variable domain in full (rest from reference TRBV5-4 and TRBJ1-1): ETGVTQSPTHLIKTRGQQVTLRCSSQSGHNTVSWYQQALGQGPQFIFQYYREEENGRGNFPPRFSGLQFPNYSSELNVNALELDDSALYLCASSMTGENTEAFFGQGTRLTVV.

This chain joins TRBV7-9 and TRBJ2-5; D possibly corresponds to TRBD2 (6 bases). The CDR3 is 14 residues long. Germline CDR1 and CDR2: SEHNR and FQNEAQ (reference sequence). The V gene lost 5 bases and the J gene lost 2 bases, with 12 bases spanning the gap. CDR3 DNA sequence: TGTGCCAGCAGCGTGGGACTTCTTCAAGAGACCCAGTACTTC. Its protein is CASSVGLLQETQYF.

The chain joins TRBV6-5 to TRBJ2-5; perhaps TRBD2 as D (6 bases). In germline, CDR1 is MNHEY, CDR2 SVGAGI. CDR3 size: 11 residues. V lost 6 bases and J lost 9, with 11 bases in between. The chain's CDR3 is CASRNIAAQYF. CDR3 coding DNA: TGTGCCAGCAGAAACATAGCGGCCCAGTACTTC.

Only a few counts were recorded for this clone. V is TRBV2 and J is TRBJ1-5; D remains unclear. V dropped 5 bases and J dropped 5 bases, with 19 bases sitting between them. Germline V gene lookup returns CDR1 SNHLY and CDR2 FYNNEI. This CDR3 has 16 amino acids. CDR3: CASSLRPGQIDQPQHF. The CDR3 DNA reads as TGTGCCAGCAGTTTAAGGCCTGGGCAGATAGATCAGCCCCAGCATTTT.

The chain couples TRBV6-5 to TRBJ1-2; unclear D gene. Trimming took 2 bases from V and 7 from J, leaving 8 bases between them. Germline V gene lookup returns CDR1 MNHEY and CDR2 SVGAGI. This CDR3 contains 12 residues. The CDR3 loop is CASSYHGGGYTF. The CDR3, as DNA: TGTGCCAGCAGTTACCACGGCGGTGGCTACACCTTC.

The chain employs TRBV21-1 and TRBJ2-6; TRBD1, as called in the table, went unchecked against the DNA. TRBV21-1 is a pseudogene segment. There are 18 residues in the CDR3. CDR3 residues: CASSKVPGQGSGANVLTF. CDR3 DNA sequence: TGTGCCAGCAGCAAAGTACCGGGACAGGGTTCTGGGGCCAACGTCCTGACTTTC.